The 21 T cell receptor beta chains given below trace back to one sample, sequenced in a study of T cell clonality in common variable immunodeficiency. Repertoires were generated with immunoSEQ multiplex PCR, while TCRdb's copy carries only in-frame clones and drops some. The repertoire consists of about 26,000 clones, none detected only once. Study-wide results and limits: Reportedly, TCR beta sequences from common variable immunodeficiency showed fewer deletions and N-nucleotide insertions.

No antigen is known for these receptors. Sequenced input: peripheral blood mononuclear cells. All receptors come from a human donor with common variable immunodeficiency.

The table lists this clone with many counts. The CDR3 is cut off 3 residues early in the read; its end comes from the germline J gene. The chain is built from TRBV9 and TRBJ1-1, with TRBD1 matching 9 bases. The length of the CDR3 is 12 residues. Germline CDR1 reads SGDLS; CDR2 reads YYNGEE. The CDR3 loop is CASSGTGQRAFF. The CDR3 DNA, read in part, is TGTGCCAGCAGTGGGACAGGGCAGAGA. Filled out from reference TRBV9 and TRBJ1-1, the complete variable domain reads DSGVTQTPKHLITATGQRVTLRCSPRSGDLSVYWYQQSLDQGLQFLIQYYNGEERAKGNILERFSAQQFPDLHSELNLSSLELGDSALYFCASSGTGQRAFFGQGTRLTVV.

At least ten counts were recorded for this clone. From the germline J gene comes the end of the CDR3, since the read stops 3 residues before it. This sequence joins TRBV19 and TRBJ1-5; weak D call: TRBD1 (6 bases). The germline V gene has CDR1 LNHDA and CDR2 SQIVND (reference sequence). The length of the CDR3 is 19 residues. CDR3 DNA (partial): TGTGCCAGTATAGGTTCGGCATACTCCTTAGGGACATTTAATCGACCC. Amino acid sequence: CASIGSAYSLGTFNRP. The CDR3 reads in full as CASIGSAYSLGTFNRPQHF.

The sample holds many counts of this clone. The read terminates 3 residues ahead of where the CDR3 ends, so the germline J gene completes it. The chain uses TRBV7-3 and TRBJ2-3, with TRBD2 matching over 7 bases. The germline V gene has CDR1 SGHTA and CDR2 FQGTGA. This CDR3 has 16 residues. V shed 1 base, J shed 6 bases, and the junction held 10 bases outside the gene matches. The CDR3 loop is CASSLNAGAGGDTQYF. The CDR3 bases that were read are TGTGCCAGCAGCTTAAATGCGGGAGCCGGAGGGGATACG.

This clone came up many times. The read falls 3 residues short of the CDR3 end, and the missing part is taken from the germline J gene. The J gene is TRBJ1-2, the V gene TRBV2; 7 nucleotides align to TRBD1. CDR1 is SNHLY, CDR2 FYNNEI, per germline. V lost 6 bases, J lost 2 bases, and 9 bases stayed unmatched. CDR3 length: 15 residues. The sequenced CDR3 bases are TGTGCCAGCAGCGAGTGGACAGGCCGAAACTATGGC. Protein product: CASSEWTGRNYG. The whole CDR3 is CASSEWTGRNYGYTF.

This clone has just a few counts. The DNA ends 3 residues before the CDR3 does, and the rest of the CDR3 is filled in from the germline J gene. The chain employs TRBV20-1 and TRBJ2-7; TRBD2 matches 9 bases. CDR1 and CDR2 from the germline V gene are DFQATT and SNEGSKA (reference sequence). CDR3 length: 15 residues. The junction had 13 bases not matched to a gene; V was cut back by 6 bases and J by 4 bases. Here the CDR3 reads CSASLKRGAYYEQYF. Partial CDR3 DNA: TGCAGTGCGTCCCTTAAGCGGGGGGCCTATTACGAG.

This clone was counted at least ten times. The read gets to within 3 residues of the CDR3 end, and the germline J gene fills in the rest. The V gene is TRBV20-1, the J gene TRBJ2-1; TRBD2 might be the D (6 bases). This CDR3 contains 18 residues. V was clipped by 3 bases and J by 2 bases, with 23 bases between them. CDR1 and CDR2 from the germline V gene are DFQATT and SNEGSKA (reference sequence). The CDR3 loop is CSASFRRQDYSPYNEQFF. CDR3 bases read: TGCAGTGCTAGTTTCCGGCGGCAGGACTATTCGCCCTACAATGAG.

This clone was detected many times. Read sequence stops 3 residues before the CDR3 end, and the germline J gene provides the missing end. The chain joins TRBV7-2 to TRBJ1-1; 9 positions match TRBD1. CDR1 and CDR2 from the germline V gene are SGHTA and FQGNSA. CDR3 length: 13 residues. V lost 5 bases, J lost 6 bases, and 4 bases stayed unmatched. The chain's CDR3 is CASSQQGAAEAFF. The part of the CDR3 DNA that was read is TGTGCCAGCAGCCAACAGGGGGCGGCTGAA.

Details on this clone: Coverage ceases 3 residues before the CDR3 finishes, and the germline J gene fills in the end. V usage is TRBV5-1 and J usage is TRBJ1-2; possible D gene TRBD1, 5 bases. The V end was cut by 1 base, the J end by 2 bases, with 12 bases between. Germline V gene lookup returns CDR1 SGHRS and CDR2 YFSETQ. This CDR3 comprises 15 residues. The CDR3 bases that were read are TGCGCCAGCAGCTTGTCAGAGGGGTCGAACTATGGC. Amino acid sequence: CASSLSEGSNYG. The entire CDR3 is CASSLSEGSNYGYTF.

This clone was found many times. The CDR3 end is not reached by the read, which stops 3 residues before it; the germline J gene fills it in. The chain couples TRBV7-2 to TRBJ2-7, with a weak D call TRBD1 (5 bases). Germline V gene lookup returns CDR1 SGHTA and CDR2 FQGNSA. The CDR3 is 13 residues long. Between the trimmed V and J ends, which lost 0 bases and 6 bases, there was a span of 9 bases. CDR3 sequence: CASSLAGVTEQYF. The sequenced part of the CDR3 DNA is TGTGCCAGCAGCTTAGCAGGGGTAACCGAG.

This clone was seen many times. The CDR3 is cut off 3 residues early in the read; its end comes from the germline J gene. The chain recombines TRBV20-1 with TRBJ2-3, with a tentative D call TRBD2 (6 bases). The germline V gene encodes CDR1 DFQATT and CDR2 SNEGSKA (reference sequence). This CDR3 is built from 13 residues. Trimming pared 3 bases from V and 1 base from J, leaving 8 bases between. CDR3: CSASERGTDTQYF. Partial CDR3 DNA: TGCAGTGCTAGTGAGCGGGGCACAGATACG.

This clone was counted at least ten times. The CDR3 goes on 3 residues after the read ends, and that part is filled in from the germline J gene. V gene TRBV19 combines with J gene TRBJ1-1; 7 bases map to TRBD1. V trimming: 4 bases; J trimming: 3 bases; junction bases outside the gene matches: 2. The germline gives CDR1 LNHDA, CDR2 SQIVND (reference sequence). The CDR3 totals 13 residues. Here the CDR3 reads CASSTRGHTEAFF. The CDR3 bases that were read are TGTGCCAGTAGTACAAGGGGGCACACTGAA. Combining the CDR3 with reference TRBV19 and TRBJ1-1 gives the whole variable domain DGGITQSPKYLFRKEGQNVTLSCEQNLNHDAMYWYRQDPGQGLRLIYYSQIVNDFQKGDIAEGYSVSREKKESFPLTVTSAQKNPTAFYLCASSTRGHTEAFFGQGTRLTVV.

This clone was observed at least ten times. The read ends 3 residues shy of where the CDR3 ends; the end is completed using the germline J gene. The chain joins TRBV7-6 to TRBJ2-5, with 9 nucleotides matching TRBD1. CDR3 length: 14 amino acids. Germline V gene lookup returns CDR1 SGHVS and CDR2 FNYEAQ. V lost 9 bases and J lost 6; bases outside the gene matches: 11. The CDR3 protein is CARDSSGTGKTQYF. CDR3 DNA (partial): TGTGCCAGGGATTCTTCTGGGACAGGGAAGACC.

This clone was picked up a small number of times. The read halts 3 residues ahead of the CDR3 end, with the missing end drawn from the germline J gene. The V call is TRBV5-8, the J call TRBJ1-5, with 8 bases lining up with TRBD1. Germline CDR1 and CDR2: SGHTS and YDEGEE. This CDR3 is 13 amino acids long. Trimming removed 3 bases from V and 8 bases from J; junction bases left unmatched: 4. The CDR3 spells CASSYRGAKPQHF. The CDR3 bases that were read are TGTGCCAGCAGCTACAGGGGGGCGAAGCCC. The complete variable domain, with remaining parts taken from reference TRBV5-8 and TRBJ1-5, reads EAGVTQSPTHLIKTRGQQATLRCSPISGHTSVYWYQQALGLGLQFLLWYDEGEERNRGNFPPRFSGRQFPNYSSELNVNALELEDSALYLCASSYRGAKPQHFGDGTRLSIL.

A few counts support this clone. The read finishes 3 residues shy of the CDR3 end, and the germline J gene is used to complete it. This chain links TRBV29-1 with TRBJ2-5, with D perhaps TRBD1 (7 bases). The length of the CDR3 is 14 residues. V lost 0 bases to trimming and J lost 4 bases, with 12 bases between them. The germline gives CDR1 SQVTM, CDR2 ANQGSEA. The CDR3 spells CSVEDLQGGETQYF. The sequenced CDR3 bases are TGCAGCGTTGAAGATCTGCAGGGGGGAGAGACC. Supplemented by reference TRBV29-1 and TRBJ2-5, the full variable domain reads SAVISQKPSRDICQRGTSLTIQCQVDSQVTMMFWYRQQPGQSLTLIATANQGSEATYESGFVIDKFPISRPNLTFSTLTVSNMSPEDSSIYLCSVEDLQGGETQYFGPGTRLLVL.

This clone turned up a few times. The CDR3 end falls 3 residues outside the read, so it is completed with the germline J gene. The J gene is TRBJ2-5, the V gene TRBV7-2; D not resolved. Germline V CDR1 and CDR2: SGHTA, FQGNSA. The V end was cut by 5 bases, the J end by 0 bases, with 7 bases between. The CDR3 has 13 amino acids. CDR3 DNA (partial): TGTGCCAGCAGCCTACCATACCAAGAGACC. Its translation: CASSLPYQET. The full-length CDR3 reads as CASSLPYQETQYF.

This clone was counted at least ten times. The CDR3 end lies 3 residues beyond the end of the read and is filled in from the germline J gene. This chain connects TRBV5-1 to TRBJ2-5; D possibly corresponds to TRBD2 (6 bases). V was pared by 7 bases and J by 4 bases, with 14 bases between. This CDR3 contains 13 residues. Per the germline V gene, CDR1 is SGHRS and CDR2 is YFSETQ. The covered CDR3 bases are TGCGCCAGCTCCTTTGGAGGGGCAGAGACC. It is translated as CASSFGGAET. The whole CDR3 protein reads CASSFGGAETQYF.

This clone appeared a few times. Read coverage stops 3 residues before the CDR3 terminus; the germline J gene supplies the remainder. The rearrangement joins TRBV30 to TRBJ2-5; 9 bases match TRBD1. Germline CDR1 GTSNPN, CDR2 SVGIG (reference sequence). Unmatched junction bases numbered 11, after V lost 5 bases and J lost 4 bases. This CDR3 comprises 15 residues. CDR3 amino acids: CAWRNRDRAGETQYF. The CDR3 DNA, read in part, is TGTGCCTGGCGTAACCGGGACAGGGCGGGAGAGACC.

As concerns this clone: The missing CDR3 end, 3 residues past where the read stops, is filled in from the germline J gene. The chain joins TRBV5-1 to TRBJ2-3, with 7 bases lining up with TRBD2. Germline V gene lookup returns CDR1 SGHRS and CDR2 YFSETQ. Trimming at V came to 2 bases and at J to 6 bases, leaving 3 bases not matched to a gene. There are 13 residues in the CDR3. The CDR3: CASSLTSEDTQYF. The CDR3 bases that were read are TGCGCCAGCAGCTTAACTAGCGAGGATACG.

This clone was recorded many times. The CDR3 is cut off 3 residues early in the read; its end comes from the germline J gene. This sequence joins TRBV20-1 and TRBJ2-3; 7 bases are shared with TRBD2. The germline V gene encodes CDR1 DFQATT and CDR2 SNEGSKA (reference sequence). The junction had 21 bases not matched to a gene; V was cut back by 5 bases and J by 1 base. The CDR3 covers 19 residues. This CDR3 reads CSAAGLAGDDGTRTDTQYF. The DNA read from the CDR3 is TGCAGTGCTGCCGGGTTGGCGGGGGACGACGGAACACGCACAGATACG.

This clone showed up many times. The read ends 3 residues early relative to the CDR3; the germline J gene fills the gap. The chain is built from TRBV4-2 and TRBJ2-6; TRBD2 might be the D (6 bases). This CDR3 comprises 15 residues. The germline V gene has CDR1 LGHNA and CDR2 YNFKEQ. Between the trimmed V and J ends, which lost 8 bases and 0 bases, there was a span of 11 bases. Incomplete CDR3 DNA: TGTGCCAGCGGTCCCGGGGGCTCTGGGGCCAACGTC. Protein sequence: CASGPGGSGANV. The whole CDR3 sequence is CASGPGGSGANVLTF.

This clone was observed many times. The CDR3 is cut off 3 residues early in the read; its end comes from the germline J gene. The J gene is TRBJ1-3, the V gene TRBV18; D uncertain. Trimming shortened V by 6 bases and J by 2 bases, and 14 bases separated the two germline ends. CDR1 and CDR2 (germline): KGHSH, LQKENI. The CDR3 is 15 residues long. The chain's CDR3 is CASSPFRGAGNTIYF. The DNA read from the CDR3 is TGTGCCAGCTCCCCTTTCCGGGGTGCTGGAAACACC.